The sequence of this TCR beta chain was determined in a study of T-cell reconstitution after alpha-beta-depleted transplantation in children. Study-wide points: Recipient T cells and thymic progenitors that survived were the source of the high TCRbeta diversity seen at day 60 in some patients. Several hundred graft clones that had expanded were reportedly the source of alpha-beta T cells about two months after transplant. Among T cells one year after transplant, newly produced cells accounted for most counts and diversity.

Using unique molecular identifiers, the investigators prepared the TCRbeta library. TCRdb recomputed calls from the PCR reads with MiXCR, one row per CDR3 protein. The table shows hundreds of thousands of distinct CDR3 sequences, with more than 9% occurring only once. With respect to this clonotype: The antigen is not known. The missing conserved phenylalanine or tryptophan at the end of this CDR3 makes a read error likely.

This CDR3 region has 15 residues. The V segment lost 6 bases and the J segment 6 bases; nucleotides outside the gene matches: 10. Germline V gives CDR1 MNHEY, CDR2 SMNVEV (reference sequence). This sequence originates from a child under 10 years old with inherited bone marrow failure, due to receive a stem cell transplant. The material sequenced was PBMCs, taken before TCRalphabeta/CD19-depleted stem cell transplant. The chain employs TRBV27 and TRBJ2-1, with 8 bases aligning to TRBD2. CDR3 DNA sequence: TGTGCCAGCAGCCTTCTAGCGGGCGAATTCAATGAGCAGTTCTCC. Translated: CASSLLAGEFNEQFS.